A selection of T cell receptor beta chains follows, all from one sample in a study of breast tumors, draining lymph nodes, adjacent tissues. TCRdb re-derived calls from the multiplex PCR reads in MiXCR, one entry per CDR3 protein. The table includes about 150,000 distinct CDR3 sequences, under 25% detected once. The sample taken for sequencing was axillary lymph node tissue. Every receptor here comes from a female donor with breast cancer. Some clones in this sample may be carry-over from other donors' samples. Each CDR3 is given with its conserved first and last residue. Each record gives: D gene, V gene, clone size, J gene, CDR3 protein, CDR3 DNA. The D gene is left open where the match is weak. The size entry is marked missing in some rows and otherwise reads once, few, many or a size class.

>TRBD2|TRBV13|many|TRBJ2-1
CASSFGRAGVPTDEQFF
TGTGCCAGCAGCTTTGGGCGGGCGGGAGTCCCCACCGATGAGCAGTTCTTC
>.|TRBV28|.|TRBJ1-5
CASSQQGDSNQPQHF
TGTGCCAGCAGTCAACAGGGAGATAGCAATCAGCCCCAGCATTTT
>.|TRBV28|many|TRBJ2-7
CASSGTAEYYEQYF
TGTGCCAGCAGCGGGACGGCAGAATATTACGAGCAGTACTTC
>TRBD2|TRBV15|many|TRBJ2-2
CATSKKTKLALTGELFF
TGTGCCACCAGCAAAAAGACTAAACTAGCGTTAACCGGGGAGCTGTTTTTT
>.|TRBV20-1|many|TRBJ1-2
CSARDRGRYGYTF
TGCAGTGCTAGAGACAGGGGCCGCTATGGCTACACCTTC
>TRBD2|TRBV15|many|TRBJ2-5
CATSRKRTSGQETQYF
TGTGCCACCAGCAGAAAGAGGACTAGCGGACAAGAGACCCAGTACTTC
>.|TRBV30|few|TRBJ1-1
CAWSWRPDTEAFF
TGTGCCTGGAGTTGGAGGCCGGACACTGAAGCTTTCTTT
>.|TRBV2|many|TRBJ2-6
CASSRTDSGANVLTF
TGTGCCAGCAGTAGGACGGACTCTGGGGCCAACGTCCTGACTTTC
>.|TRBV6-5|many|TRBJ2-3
CASSYSTPGGHGTDTQYF
TGTGCCAGCAGTTACTCGACCCCCGGGGGCCACGGCACAGATACGCAGTATTTT
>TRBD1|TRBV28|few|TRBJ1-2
CASSSPGGGNYGYTF
TGTGCCAGCAGTTCTCCAGGGGGTGGTAACTATGGCTACACCTTC
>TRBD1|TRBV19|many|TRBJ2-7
CASRQVAGQGVRYF
TGTGCCAGTAGGCAGGTGGCGGGACAGGGGGTTCGGTACTTC
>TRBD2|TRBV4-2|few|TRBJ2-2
CASSQIRGLAGRMTGELFF
TGTGCCAGCAGCCAAATTCGGGGGCTAGCGGGAAGAATGACCGGGGAGCTGTTTTTT
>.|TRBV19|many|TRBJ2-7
CASSPGHSYYEQYF
TGTGCCAGTAGTCCGGGACATTCCTATTACGAGCAGTACTTC
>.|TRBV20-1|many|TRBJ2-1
CSVEGDEQFF
TGCAGTGTCGAGGGGGACGAGCAGTTCTTC
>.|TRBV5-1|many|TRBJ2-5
CASSLDGTGQETQYF
TGCGCCAGCAGCTTGGATGGGACTGGACAAGAGACCCAGTACTTC
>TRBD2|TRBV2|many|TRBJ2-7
CASRAGVYEQYF
TGTGCCAGCAGAGCGGGGGTTTACGAGCAGTACTTC
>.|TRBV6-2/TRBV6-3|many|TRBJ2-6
CASSDPANFNVLTF
TGTGCCAGCAGTGACCCAGCTAACTTCAACGTCCTGACTTTC
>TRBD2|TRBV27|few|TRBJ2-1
CASSLGREGLNNEQFF
TGTGCCAGCAGTTTAGGGCGGGAGGGCCTTAACAATGAGCAGTTCTTC
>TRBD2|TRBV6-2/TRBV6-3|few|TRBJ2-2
CASSRLAGGAGELFF
TGTGCCAGCAGCCGCCTAGCGGGAGGGGCCGGGGAGCTGTTTTTT
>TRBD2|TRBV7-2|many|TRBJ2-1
CASSLQRGTYNEQFF
TGTGCCAGCAGCCTACAGCGGGGCACCTACAATGAGCAGTTCTTC
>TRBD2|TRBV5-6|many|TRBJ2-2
CASSNPGLAGGPELFF
TGTGCCAGCAGTAACCCGGGACTAGCGGGAGGCCCGGAGCTGTTTTTT
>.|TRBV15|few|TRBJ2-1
CATSRGTEEYNEQFF
TGTGCCACCAGCAGAGGGACGGAGGAGTACAATGAGCAGTTCTTC
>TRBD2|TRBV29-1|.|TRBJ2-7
CSDPATEGLAPSYEQYF
TGCAGCGATCCGGCCACGGAGGGACTAGCGCCGTCCTACGAGCAGTACTTC
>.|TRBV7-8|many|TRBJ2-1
CASSLPRAGRAYNEQFF
TGTGCCAGCAGCTTACCGCGGGCGGGAAGGGCCTACAATGAGCAGTTCTTC
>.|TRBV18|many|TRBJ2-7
CASSPTGSPYEQYF
TGTGCCAGCTCACCGACGGGTTCTCCCTACGAGCAGTACTTC
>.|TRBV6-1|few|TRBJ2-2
CATKRGVWGSGELFF
TGTGCCACCAAACGTGGAGTGTGGGGGTCCGGGGAGCTGTTTTTT
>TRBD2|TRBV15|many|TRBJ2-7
CATSRDKLAEREQYF
TGTGCCACCAGCAGAGATAAACTAGCGGAGCGCGAGCAGTACTTC
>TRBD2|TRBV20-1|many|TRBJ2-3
CSASAPTSGRDTQYF
TGCAGTGCTAGCGCCCCGACTAGCGGGAGGGATACGCAGTATTTT
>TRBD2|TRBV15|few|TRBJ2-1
CATSRPGTTNNEQFF
TGTGCCACCAGCAGGCCCGGGACTACAAACAATGAGCAGTTCTTC
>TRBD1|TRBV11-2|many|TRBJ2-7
CASSQRDRSSYEQYF
TGTGCCAGCAGCCAACGGGACAGGAGCTCCTACGAGCAGTACTTC
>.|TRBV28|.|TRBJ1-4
CASSLLTSTNEKPFF
TGTGCCAGCAGTTTATTAACCTCAACTAATGAAAAACCGTTTTTT
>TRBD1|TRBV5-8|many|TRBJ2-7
CASSSGQGPYEQYF
TGTGCCAGCAGCTCGGGACAGGGACCCTACGAGCAGTACTTC
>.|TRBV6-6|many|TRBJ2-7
CASSPPRQGGYEQYF
TGTGCCAGCAGTCCCCCCCGACAGGGAGGCTACGAGCAGTACTTC